These 30 T cell receptor beta chains share one sample of origin, sequenced in a study of T cells in localized non-small cell lung cancer. Assay: immunoSEQ multiplex PCR; the TCRdb copy retains only in-frame clones and omits some. Of 800 to 1,100 clones in the sample, roughly 20% were seen once. The sequences come from normal lung tissue next to the tumor, collected before any cancer treatment. Every receptor here comes from a male donor at least 60 years old with stage III squamous cell lung carcinoma.

The table lists this clone with a few counts. This chain joins TRBV7-6 and TRBJ2-2; weak D call: TRBD1 (5 bases). This CDR3 is 16 amino acids long. The ends were cut back, 3 bases at V and 4 bases at J, with 15 bases in the middle. Looked up from germline, CDR1 is SGHVS and CDR2 is FNYEAQ. The DNA of the CDR3 is TGTGCCAGCAGCTTGTATATGGGGCCCTCCACCGGGGAGCTGTTTTTT. Amino acid sequence: CASSLYMGPSTGELFF.

This clone is large in the sample. The chain recombines TRBV6-8 with TRBJ2-3; TRBD2 might be the D (5 bases). V was trimmed by 7 bases and J by 0 bases, leaving 8 bases between them. CDR3 length: 13 residues. Germline V gene lookup returns CDR1 MNHGY and CDR2 SAAAGT. Written as DNA, the CDR3 is TGTGCCAGCAATCGGGGAAGCACAGATACGCAGTATTTT. It is translated as CASNRGSTDTQYF.

This clone is medium-sized (0.01 to 0.1%) within its sample. The chain couples TRBV6-8 to TRBJ2-7, with TRBD2 matching over 11 bases. The V segment lost 5 bases and the J segment 0 bases; nucleotides outside the gene matches: 9. The germline V gene encodes CDR1 MNHGY and CDR2 SAAAGT. This CDR3 is built from 17 residues. The CDR3 DNA is TGTGCCAGCAGTCTCGCCACTAGCGGGGGTTTCTCCTACGAGCAGTACTTC. It is translated as CASSLATSGGFSYEQYF.

The V gene is TRBV11-3, the J gene TRBJ2-2, with 12 nucleotides matching TRBD2. CDR1 and CDR2 from the germline V gene are SGHNT and YENEEA. With 5 bases clipped from V and 3 bases from J, the junction kept 4 bases outside the gene matches. There are 16 residues in the CDR3. The CDR3 region has the DNA TGTGCCAGCAGCCCCCGACTAGCGGGAGACACCGGGGAGCTGTTTTTT. It codes for CASSPRLAGDTGELFF.

This clone is labeled as medium-sized. The CDR3 protein is CAISEWSGGDQPQHF. As DNA, the CDR3 is TGTGCCATCAGTGAGTGGTCAGGGGGGGATCAGCCCCAGCATTTT. V and J are TRBV10-3 and TRBJ1-5, with 7 bases identical to TRBD1. J gave up 5 bases and V 1 base, and 5 bases lay outside the gene matches. Germline assignment: CDR1 ENHRY and CDR2 SYGVKD. This CDR3 has 15 amino acids.

V is TRBV5-1 and J is TRBJ2-3; either TRBD1 or TRBD2 may fit D (5 bases each). The CDR3 has 14 residues. Germline CDR1 SGHRS, CDR2 YFSETQ. Trimming removed 4 bases from V and 2 bases from J, with 11 bases in between. As DNA, the CDR3 is TGCGCCAGCAGCGTCGGGGCTTTCACAGATACGCAGTATTTT. Protein product: CASSVGAFTDTQYF. Drawing the rest from reference TRBV5-1 and TRBJ2-3, the complete variable domain is KAGVTQTPRYLIKTRGQQVTLSCSPISGHRSVSWYQQTPGQGLQFLFEYFSETQRNKGNFPGRFSGRQFSNSRSEMNVSTLELGDSALYLCASSVGAFTDTQYFGPGTRLTVL.

This clone was counted between two and nine times. In nucleotides, the CDR3 is TGTGCCAGCAGCGTATCGGGCGGGAACACTGAAGCTTTCTTT. This sequence encodes CASSVSGGNTEAFF. V gene TRBV9 combines with J gene TRBJ1-1; no clear D gene. The CDR3 runs to 14 residues. Trimming removed 1 base at V and 1 base at J, with 8 bases between. Germline CDR1 is SGDLS and CDR2 is YYNGEE.

The chain is built from TRBV11-3 and TRBJ1-1; TRBD1 matches at 7 bases. The germline CDR1 and CDR2 sequences are SGHNT and YENEEA. V dropped 5 bases and J dropped 1; count of bases not matched to a gene: 4. The CDR3 is made up of 14 amino acids. The CDR3 region has the DNA TGTGCCAGCAGCCAAGGGACAGCGAACACTGAAGCTTTCTTT. Its protein is CASSQGTANTEAFF.

By frequency in the sample, this clone is medium-sized (0.01 to 0.1%). V usage is TRBV10-3 and J usage is TRBJ1-2; TRBD1 might be the D (5 bases). The ends were cut back, 2 bases at V and 4 bases at J, with 8 bases in the middle. Germline assignment: CDR1 ENHRY and CDR2 SYGVKD. The CDR3 totals 13 residues. The CDR3 sequence: CAISEGTFYGYTF. For the CDR3, the DNA is TGTGCCATCAGTGAGGGGACCTTCTATGGCTACACCTTC.

The V and J genes are TRBV6-8 and TRBJ1-3; D ambiguous. CDR3 length: 16 amino acids. Between the trimmed V and J ends, which lost 2 bases and 0 bases, there was a span of 11 bases. Germline V gene lookup returns CDR1 MNHGY and CDR2 SAAAGT. The CDR3 sequence: CASSYTGPSSGNTIYF. The CDR3 DNA follows: TGTGCCAGCAGTTACACCGGTCCGAGCTCTGGAAACACCATATATTTT.

This clone showed up just a few times. This sequence joins TRBV11-3 and TRBJ2-1, with D perhaps being TRBD1 or TRBD2 (6 bases each). Germline CDR1 SGHNT, CDR2 YENEEA. Trimming cost V 3 bases and J 12 bases, with 24 bases left between them. CDR3 length: 16 amino acids. As DNA, the CDR3 is TGTGCCAGCAGCTTGGGTATAGGAGGGGGGCAGGGAATGCAGTTCTTC. Its translation is CASSLGIGGGQGMQFF.

The chain employs TRBV19 and TRBJ1-2, with TRBD1 as a possible D gene (5 bases). Trimming took 3 bases from V and 3 from J, leaving 17 bases between them. There are 16 residues in the CDR3. Germline CDR1 is LNHDA and CDR2 is SQIVND (reference sequence). CDR3 DNA: TGTGCCAGTAGTATGAGTTTCGACAGCAGTTACTATGGCTACACCTTC. This encodes CASSMSFDSSYYGYTF.

This clone was counted only a few times. The V call is TRBV19, the J call TRBJ1-3; TRBD1 is a possible D gene (6 bases). The CDR3 sequence is 15 residues long. The ends were cut back, 4 bases at V and 3 bases at J, with 13 bases in the middle. Germline-derived CDR1 and CDR2 are LNHDA and SQIVND (reference sequence). CDR3: CASSTTGSRGNTIYF. The CDR3 DNA reads as TGTGCCAGTAGTACCACAGGGTCTCGTGGAAACACCATATATTTT.

V usage is TRBV11-3 and J usage is TRBJ2-3; TRBD1 agrees at 8 bases. Germline loops: CDR1 SGHNT, CDR2 YENEEA. V shed 5 bases and J 4 bases; nucleotides not matched to a gene: 5. The CDR3 runs 14 residues. CDR3: CASSRTGSADTQYF. CDR3 DNA sequence: TGTGCCAGCAGCCGGACAGGGTCCGCAGATACGCAGTATTTT.

This chain joins TRBV28 and TRBJ1-2, with no clear D. Germline V lookup: CDR1 MDHEN, CDR2 SYDVKM. The CDR3 totals 15 residues. Trimming left V 3 bases short and J 2 bases short, with 13 bases between. This CDR3 is CASSFFYGGNYGYTF. In nucleotides, the CDR3 is TGTGCCAGCAGTTTTTTTTATGGCGGAAACTATGGCTACACCTTC.

The rearrangement joins TRBV11-3 to TRBJ1-1; tentatively, D is TRBD1 (5 bases). This CDR3 spans 15 amino acids. Per the germline V gene, CDR1 is SGHNT and CDR2 is YENEEA. Deletions cut 3 bases from V and 4 bases from J, with 15 bases between. The CDR3 here is CASSFQSGAITEAFF. For the CDR3, the DNA is TGTGCCAGCAGCTTCCAGTCTGGGGCGATCACTGAAGCTTTCTTT.

This clone has only a few counts. V usage is TRBV30 and J usage is TRBJ1-6; TRBD1 agrees at 9 bases. CDR1 GTSNPN and CDR2 SVGIG come from the germline V gene (reference sequence). V shed 4 bases, J shed 9 bases, and the junction held 4 bases outside the gene matches. The CDR3 runs 13 residues. CDR3 sequence (DNA): TGTGCCTGGATGGGACAGGGAACTTCACCCCTCCACTTT. Translation: CAWMGQGTSPLHF.

In its sample, this clone ranks as large. The rearrangement links TRBV11-3 to TRBJ1-1, with TRBD1 matching over 10 bases. The V segment lost 3 bases and the J segment 5 bases; nucleotides outside the gene matches: 9. CDR3 length equals 16 residues. Germline-derived CDR1 and CDR2 are SGHNT and YENEEA. The chain's CDR3 is CASSLRDRGGRTEAFF. Here the CDR3 DNA reads TGTGCCAGCAGCTTGAGGGACAGGGGAGGTAGAACTGAAGCTTTCTTT.

This clone has only a few counts. The V and J genes are TRBV11-3 and TRBJ2-1; TRBD2 agrees at 8 bases. Trimming removed 4 bases from V and 7 bases from J; junction bases left unmatched: 9. Germline lookup yields CDR1 SGHNT and CDR2 YENEEA. The CDR3 is made up of 15 amino acids. As DNA, the CDR3 is TGTGCCAGCAGCTCCCCGGGACTAGGTTTAAATGAGCAGTTCTTC. This gives the protein CASSSPGLGLNEQFF.

There are a few counts of this clone. This rearrangement joins TRBV6-8 to TRBJ1-1; D is perhaps TRBD1 (6 bases). The CDR3 is made up of 13 amino acids. The germline gives CDR1 MNHGY, CDR2 SAAAGT. Trimming shortened V by 0 bases and J by 8 bases, and 10 bases separated the two germline ends. The DNA of the CDR3 is TGTGCCAGCAGTTACTCGGGGGGCCGGGAAGCTTTCTTT. Translated: CASSYSGGREAFF.

The V call is TRBV5-1, the J call TRBJ2-1; D gene uncertain. The CDR3 extends over 15 amino acids. The V gene lost 7 bases and the J gene lost 1 base, with 15 bases spanning the gap. In germline, CDR1 is SGHRS, CDR2 YFSETQ. The CDR3 region is CASAPPWLSYNEQFF. CDR3 bases: TGCGCCAGCGCACCCCCCTGGTTATCCTACAATGAGCAGTTCTTC.

The V gene is TRBV19, the J gene TRBJ2-6, with D possibly matching TRBD2 (6 bases). Germline V CDR1 and CDR2: LNHDA, SQIVND (reference sequence). This CDR3 comprises 16 residues. Trimming left V 1 base short and J 0 bases short, with 7 bases between. This CDR3 reads CASSIGRDSGANVLTF. In DNA, the CDR3 is TGTGCCAGTAGTATAGGGAGGGACTCTGGGGCCAACGTCCTGACTTTC.

This clone has a handful of counts. The rearrangement joins TRBV19 to TRBJ2-2; D tentatively fits TRBD1 or TRBD2 (5 bases each). The CDR3 has 15 amino acids. The V gene's germline CDR1 is LNHDA and CDR2 SQIVND (reference sequence). V shed 6 bases and J shed 8 bases, with 19 bases lying between them. CDR3 DNA sequence: TGTGCCAGTAGGGGGCCTGGGACGGTTGGTGGGGAGCTGTTTTTT. Translated: CASRGPGTVGGELFF.

The rearrangement uses TRBV9 and TRBJ2-1; 8 positions agree with TRBD1. The junction had 9 bases not matched to a gene; V was cut back by 5 bases and J by 14 bases. The CDR3 extends over 12 amino acids. CDR1 SGDLS and CDR2 YYNGEE come from the germline V gene. The DNA of the CDR3 is TGTGCCAGCAGAGATGGACAGGGTGGGAAGTTCTTC. As protein: CASRDGQGGKFF. The variable domain in full, completed from reference TRBV9 and TRBJ2-1, reads DSGVTQTPKHLITATGQRVTLRCSPRSGDLSVYWYQQSLDQGLQFLIQYYNGEERAKGNILERFSAQQFPDLHSELNLSSLELGDSALYFCASRDGQGGKFFGPGTRLTVL.

CDR3 loop: CTSSQGTIGRPKNIQYF. CDR3 DNA sequence: TGCACCAGCAGCCAAGGGACGATCGGGCGGCCCAAAAACATTCAGTACTTC. The genes are TRBV1 and TRBJ2-4. TRBV1 is a known pseudogene. The CDR3 has 17 residues.

Only a few counts were recorded for this clone. The chain combines TRBV11-3 with TRBJ2-1; tentatively, D is TRBD2 (6 bases). The V end was cut by 3 bases, the J end by 0 bases, with 12 bases between. CDR3 length equals 16 residues. Germline V gene lookup returns CDR1 SGHNT and CDR2 YENEEA. CDR3 sequence: CASSLEGVSSYNEQFF. As DNA, the CDR3 is TGTGCCAGCAGCTTGGAGGGCGTTTCCTCCTACAATGAGCAGTTCTTC.

This clone is medium-sized within its sample. The chain uses TRBV9 and TRBJ1-1, with D possibly TRBD1 on 6 matching bases. Germline V lookup: CDR1 SGDLS, CDR2 YYNGEE. Between the trimmed V and J ends, which lost 5 bases and 1 base, there was a span of 24 bases. The CDR3 is 18 amino acids. The CDR3 region is CASSFSQGGMKGNTEAFF. The CDR3 coding sequence is TGTGCCAGCAGTTTCTCACAGGGTGGGATGAAAGGGAACACTGAAGCTTTCTTT.

The J gene is TRBJ1-2, the V gene TRBV7-4; weak D call: TRBD1 (5 bases). CDR3 size: 13 residues. The V and J ends lost 1 base and 8 bases respectively, with 11 bases between them. Germline V lookup: CDR1 SGHVT, CDR2 SQSDAQ. CDR3: CASSLEGLRGYTF. CDR3 DNA: TGTGCCAGCAGCTTAGAGGGGCTCCGGGGCTACACCTTC.

Here the CDR3 DNA reads TGTGCCAGCATCGGGAAGGGGGCTACTGAAGCTTTCTTT. Translation: CASIGKGATEAFF. The chain has TRBV19 and TRBJ1-1; 7 bases are a match to TRBD1. V shed 9 bases and J 5 bases; nucleotides not matched to a gene: 9. Germline loops: CDR1 LNHDA, CDR2 SQIVND (reference sequence). The CDR3 consists of 13 residues. The complete variable domain, with remaining parts taken from reference TRBV19 and TRBJ1-1, reads DGGITQSPKYLFRKEGQNVTLSCEQNLNHDAMYWYRQDPGQGLRLIYYSQIVNDFQKGDIAEGYSVSREKKESFPLTVTSAQKNPTAFYLCASIGKGATEAFFGQGTRLTVV.

This clone is labeled as medium-sized. Compared with germline, one end of the junction differs, possibly owing to a read error. J is TRBJ2-1 and V is TRBV6-8, with 9 nucleotides matching TRBD1. In germline, CDR1 is MNHGY, CDR2 SAAAGT. The CDR3 has 15 residues. Here the CDR3 DNA reads TGTGCCATCAGTGGCGGCGGGACAGGGCCCAATGAGCAGTTCTTC. It yields the protein CAISGGGTGPNEQFF.